This passage covers 8 T cell receptor beta chains from one sample sequenced in a study of T-cell memory formation after mild COVID-19. TCRdb re-called the 5' RACE reads with MiXCR, one entry per CDR3 protein. This table holds roughly 190,000 distinct CDR3 sequences, roughly a tenth found once. Sequencing was carried out using PBMCs or a T cell subset sorted from them (not recorded which). These receptors originate from a young man who had mild COVID-19 (a few samples of this study predate the infection). Cell type and time point are not known.

The chain recombines TRBV7-2 with TRBJ2-5; D perhaps matches TRBD2 (6 bases). Germline V gives CDR1 SGHTA, CDR2 FQGNSA. The CDR3 sequence is 15 residues long. The ends were cut back, 5 bases at V and 2 bases at J, with 15 bases in the middle. The CDR3 bases are TGTGCCAGCAGCATGAGCGGGCCGGTACAAGAGACCCAGTACTTC. Protein product: CASSMSGPVQETQYF. Together with reference TRBV7-2 and TRBJ2-5, the CDR3 gives the full variable domain: GAGVSQSPSNKVTEKGKDVELRCDPISGHTALYWYRQSLGQGLEFLIYFQGNSAPDKSGLPSDRFSAERTGGSVSTLTIQRTQQEDSAVYLCASSMSGPVQETQYFGPGTRLLVL.

This clonotype was detected a few times. The rearrangement joins TRBV12-3 or TRBV12-4 to TRBJ2-2, with TRBD1 matching 7 bases. V dropped 2 bases and J dropped 3; count of bases not matched to a gene: 3. This CDR3 is built from 15 residues. The CDR3: CASSLRDSYTGELFF. The CDR3 DNA reads TGTGCCAGCAGTTTAAGGGACAGCTACACCGGGGAGCTGTTTTTT.

The V call is TRBV5-1, the J call TRBJ2-5; 7 bases agree with TRBD1. The germline CDR1 and CDR2 sequences are SGHRS and YFSETQ. The CDR3 has 15 residues. Trimming removed 7 bases from V and 4 bases from J; junction bases left unmatched: 13. The CDR3: CASSAGDSVGETQYF. DNA for the CDR3: TGCGCCAGCTCCGCCGGGGACAGCGTAGGAGAGACCCAGTACTTC. Full variable domain (rest looked up from reference TRBV5-1 and TRBJ2-5): KAGVTQTPRYLIKTRGQQVTLSCSPISGHRSVSWYQQTPGQGLQFLFEYFSETQRNKGNFPGRFSGRQFSNSRSEMNVSTLELGDSALYLCASSAGDSVGETQYFGPGTRLLVL.

This clonotype has a handful of counts. The rearrangement uses TRBV29-1 and TRBJ1-1, with TRBD1 as a possible D gene (5 bases). The V gene's germline CDR1 is SQVTM and CDR2 ANQGSEA. CDR3 length: 13 amino acids. The V and J ends lost 6 bases and 1 base respectively, with 12 bases between them. In nucleotides, the CDR3 is TGCAGCGTCCGCGGGACGGAGAACACTGAAGCTTTCTTT. This translates into CSVRGTENTEAFF.

This clonotype has just a few counts. This sequence joins TRBV7-2 and TRBJ2-3, with 10 bases fitting TRBD2. Germline V gene lookup returns CDR1 SGHTA and CDR2 FQGNSA. The V segment lost 2 bases and the J segment 3 bases; nucleotides outside the gene matches: 11. The CDR3 loop spans 18 amino acids. The CDR3 DNA is TGTGCCAGCAGCTTATGGCAGCGGGGGGGCCGGGGGACAGATACGCAGTATTTT. Encoded protein: CASSLWQRGGRGTDTQYF.

There are a few counts of this clonotype. The rearrangement joins TRBV5-1 to TRBJ2-5; D gene unclear. The germline V and J ends were trimmed by 7 bases and 4 bases, with 11 bases remaining between them. The CDR3 is 12 amino acids. Germline V gene sequence: CDR1 SGHRS, CDR2 YFSETQ. The CDR3 DNA reads TGCGCCAGCTCGTCAGTGCGAGAGACCCAGTACTTC. Amino acids: CASSSVRETQYF.

The chain joins TRBV7-2 to TRBJ2-1; TRBD2 aligns across 7 bases. The CDR3 sequence is 15 residues long. The V gene's germline CDR1 is SGHTA and CDR2 FQGNSA. The V and J ends lost 7 bases and 2 bases, in that order; junction bases with no gene match: 8. Here the CDR3 DNA reads TGTGCCAGCATCCCTATAGCGGGTCCCTACAATGAGCAGTTCTTC. Protein product: CASIPIAGPYNEQFF.

This clonotype was recorded a few times. The gene calls are TRBV10-3 and TRBJ2-1, with D unresolved. The V and J ends lost 6 bases and 9 bases respectively, with 9 bases between them. Germline V gene lookup returns CDR1 ENHRY and CDR2 SYGVKD. The length of the CDR3 is 11 residues. The CDR3 here is CAIRGTREQFF. The CDR3 bases are TGTGCCATCAGAGGCACCCGTGAGCAGTTCTTC.